These 18 T cell receptor beta chains were sequenced from one sample in a study of CD8 T cells in Susac syndrome. A quantity of about 0.5 to 1 ug RNA underwent reverse transcription using random hexamers. MiXCR, applied by TCRdb to the immunoSEQ multiplex PCR reads, yields one record per CDR3 protein. The table shows about 160,000 distinct CDR3 sequences, with just under 95% occurring only once. The specimen was CD4+ T cells from PBMCs. These receptors were collected from a human donor in good health.

The rearrangement uses TRBV18 and TRBJ1-5, with 9 positions matching TRBD1. This CDR3 has 15 amino acids. V shed 4 bases and J 2 bases; nucleotides not matched to a gene: 3. Germline V gives CDR1 KGHSH, CDR2 LQKENI. The CDR3 sequence: CASSRDRVGNQPQHF. In DNA form, the CDR3 reads TGTGCCAGCTCACGGGACAGGGTAGGCAATCAGCCCCAGCATTTT.

The V gene is TRBV20-1, the J gene TRBJ2-3; 7 bases are shared with TRBD2. Germline V gene data show CDR1 as DFQATT and CDR2 as SNEGSKA (reference sequence). The length of the CDR3 is 16 residues. J lost 1 base, V lost 0 bases, and 7 bases had no gene match. CDR3 bases: TGCAGTGCTAGAGATCCGTGGAGCGGGGGCACAGATACGCAGTATTTT. This codes for CSARDPWSGGTDTQYF.

V is TRBV2 and J is TRBJ2-3; D is uncertain. V shed 8 bases and J shed 5 bases, with 11 bases lying between them. This CDR3 region has 12 residues. The germline gives CDR1 SNHLY, CDR2 FYNNEI. The CDR3 DNA sequence: TGTGCCAGCTCGAAAGGTCAAGATACGCAGTATTTT. Its protein product is CASSKGQDTQYF.

V gene TRBV13 combines with J gene TRBJ2-7; D is possibly TRBD1 (5 bases). Trimming took off 1 base at V and 3 bases at J, with 10 bases between the two ends. Germline CDR1 PRHDT, CDR2 FYEKMQ (reference sequence). This CDR3 comprises 14 residues. The CDR3 DNA reads as TGTGCCAGCAGCTTAGTCAGGGCCAGCTACGAGCAGTACTTC. This codes for CASSLVRASYEQYF. Using reference TRBV13 and TRBJ2-7 for the parts outside the CDR3, the full variable domain is AAGVIQSPRHLIKEKRETATLKCYPIPRHDTVYWYQQGPGQDPQFLISFYEKMQSDKGSIPDRFSAQQFSDYHSELNMSSLELGDSALYFCASSLVRASYEQYFGPGTRLTVT.

The chain recombines TRBV29-1 with TRBJ2-5; TRBD1 matches 8 bases. V shed 4 bases and J 5 bases; nucleotides not matched to a gene: 6. The CDR3 length is 13 residues. Germline CDR1 is SQVTM and CDR2 is ANQGSEA. The CDR3: CSVVEQGVETQYF. The DNA of the CDR3 is TGCAGCGTTGTTGAACAGGGGGTTGAGACCCAGTACTTC.

The CDR3 nucleotides are TGTGCCAGCAGCCCCCGGGGGACTAGCTTCACCGGGGAGCTGTTTTTT. Its protein product is CASSPRGTSFTGELFF. The chain carries TRBV3-1 and TRBJ2-2, with 9 bases aligning to TRBD2. The CDR3 has 16 residues. V lost 4 bases and J lost 4; bases outside the gene matches: 7. Germline V lookup: CDR1 LGHDT, CDR2 YNNKEL (reference sequence).

This chain uses TRBV5-1 with TRBJ2-5; 9 bases are a match to TRBD2. Trimming removed 4 bases from V and 1 base from J; junction bases left unmatched: 5. The CDR3 totals 15 residues. CDR1 and CDR2 (germline): SGHRS, YFSETQ. The CDR3 region is CASSPGGGVQETQYF. The CDR3 DNA follows: TGCGCCAGCAGCCCCGGCGGGGGGGTCCAAGAGACCCAGTACTTC.

V and J are TRBV18 and TRBJ1-1; 7 bases map to TRBD1. Germline trimming cut 0 bases from V and 4 bases from J; bases unmatched to any gene: 8. The CDR3 extends over 16 amino acids. Looked up from germline, CDR1 is KGHSH and CDR2 is LQKENI. CDR3 bases: TGTGCCAGCTCACCACCTCAACAGGGGTTGGGCACTGAAGCTTTCTTT. Protein product: CASSPPQQGLGTEAFF.

In nucleotides, the CDR3 is TGCGCCAGCAGCTCGACAGGTGGCTACACCTTC. It codes for CASSSTGGYTF. J is TRBJ1-2 and V is TRBV5-1; a weak D match, TRBD1 (6 bases). This CDR3 contains 11 residues. Germline V CDR1 and CDR2: SGHRS, YFSETQ. The germline V and J ends were trimmed by 3 bases and 7 bases, with 7 bases remaining between them.

J is TRBJ2-5 and V is TRBV7-7; TRBD1 aligns across 7 bases. The germline gives CDR1 SSHAT, CDR2 FNYEAQ (reference sequence). This CDR3 comprises 15 residues. Losses at the gene ends were 3 bases for V and 1 base for J; bases not matched to a gene: 5. The CDR3 DNA reads as TGTGCCAGCAGCTTTAGGGACAGCGCCCAAGAGACCCAGTACTTC. This translates into CASSFRDSAQETQYF.

The J gene is TRBJ1-1, the V gene TRBV5-1, with D perhaps TRBD1 (6 bases). V was cut by 3 bases and J by 1 base, with 10 bases left in between. The CDR3 consists of 14 residues. Germline loops: CDR1 SGHRS, CDR2 YFSETQ. The CDR3, as DNA: TGCGCCAGCAGCTGGTGGGGACAGAACACTGAAGCTTTCTTT. Its translation: CASSWWGQNTEAFF.

This clonotype was seen only once. The chain combines TRBV3-1 with TRBJ2-1; the D is unclear. The V end was cut by 0 bases, the J end by 12 bases, with 12 bases between. Germline V gives CDR1 LGHDT, CDR2 YNNKEL (reference sequence). This CDR3 has 13 amino acids. This chain's CDR3 is CASSQDRLGGQFF. The CDR3 DNA follows: TGTGCCAGCAGCCAAGATAGACTTGGCGGGCAGTTCTTC.

This clonotype occurred once. This sequence joins TRBV3-1 and TRBJ1-4; D gene unclear. Germline V CDR1 and CDR2: LGHDT, YNNKEL (reference sequence). This CDR3 region has 13 residues. V lost 1 base and J 4 bases, leaving 4 bases between the germline ends. This chain's CDR3 is CASSQGFNEKLFF. CDR3 bases: TGTGCCAGCAGCCAAGGGTTTAATGAAAAACTGTTTTTT.

V gene TRBV2 combines with J gene TRBJ1-5; no reliable D call. V was pared by 6 bases and J by 0 bases, with 9 bases between. The CDR3 covers 14 residues. Germline V gene lookup returns CDR1 SNHLY and CDR2 FYNNEI. Here the CDR3 reads CASRPTVSNQPQHF. CDR3 sequence (DNA): TGTGCCAGCAGACCGACGGTTAGCAATCAGCCCCAGCATTTT.

V and J are TRBV6-5 and TRBJ2-2; 7 nucleotides match TRBD2. CDR3 length: 16 amino acids. Germline CDR1 MNHEY, CDR2 SVGAGI. J lost 6 bases, V lost 4 bases, and 11 bases had no gene match. CDR3 region: CASSSSSFGGAGELFF. The CDR3 nucleotides read TGTGCCAGCAGTTCATCAAGTTTTGGGGGGGCCGGGGAGCTGTTTTTT.

The J gene is TRBJ2-2, the V gene TRBV14, with TRBD2 as a possible D gene (7 bases). CDR1 and CDR2 (germline): SGHDN, FVKESK. V dropped 5 bases and J dropped 4 bases, with 17 bases sitting between them. The CDR3 totals 16 residues. The CDR3 spells CASSSIGRGRTGELFF. DNA for the CDR3: TGTGCCAGCAGCTCTATTGGGCGGGGGCGCACCGGGGAGCTGTTTTTT.

This rearrangement joins TRBV24-1 to TRBJ2-2; D unresolved. CDR3 length: 16 residues. Germline V gene lookup returns CDR1 KGHDR and CDR2 SFDVKD. Trimming stripped 1 base from V and 0 bases from J, with 8 bases between. This CDR3 is CATSDFGRSNTGELFF. The CDR3 DNA is TGTGCCACCAGTGATTTCGGCAGATCGAACACCGGGGAGCTGTTTTTT.

The chain carries TRBV2 and TRBJ1-2; tentative D call: TRBD1 (5 bases). CDR1 and CDR2 (germline): SNHLY, FYNNEI. V shed 8 bases and J shed 8 bases, with 18 bases lying between them. The CDR3 contains 13 residues. The CDR3 region has the DNA TGTGCCAGCTCTCCCGACGGGGGAGTCGGCTACACCTTC. It specifies CASSPDGGVGYTF.